This passage covers 18 T cell receptor beta chains from one sample sequenced in a study of OX40 agonist ivuxolimab in advanced cancers. Profiled with immunoSEQ multiplex PCR; TCRdb holds only in-frame clones, not every one. The sample has around 70,000 clones; about 82% are singletons. The starting material was CD4+ or CD8+ T cells sorted from blood, obtained in a trial of the OX40 agonist ivuxolimab. These receptors were obtained from an adult with an advanced solid tumor such as melanoma, head and neck, liver or kidney cancer.

V usage is TRBV4-2 and J usage is TRBJ1-2, with 9 bases lining up with TRBD1. V lost 3 bases and J lost 2; bases outside the gene matches: 4. CDR1 is LGHNA, CDR2 YNFKEQ, per germline. This CDR3 is 15 amino acids long. The CDR3 DNA reads TGTGCCAGCAGCCATCACGGGACAGGGAACTATGGCTACACCTTC. Its translation is CASSHHGTGNYGYTF.

V usage is TRBV7-9 and J usage is TRBJ1-2; a possible D gene is TRBD1 (6 bases). Germline CDR1 is SEHNR and CDR2 is FQNEAQ (reference sequence). Trimming took off 6 bases at V and 3 bases at J, with 14 bases between the two ends. The CDR3 has 14 amino acids. CDR3 amino acids: CASSHTGIDYGYTF. In DNA form, the CDR3 reads TGTGCCAGCAGTCATACAGGGATAGACTATGGCTACACCTTC.

The chain links TRBV5-1 to TRBJ2-1; TRBD1 agrees at 8 bases. Germline-derived CDR1 and CDR2 are SGHRS and YFSETQ. The trim removed 3 bases at V and 2 bases at J, leaving 7 bases unmatched. The CDR3 covers 16 residues. The DNA of the CDR3 is TGCGCCAGCAGCTCTGGACAGGGAATAACCTACAATGAGCAGTTCTTC. This gives the protein CASSSGQGITYNEQFF. The variable domain in full, completed from reference TRBV5-1 and TRBJ2-1, reads KAGVTQTPRYLIKTRGQQVTLSCSPISGHRSVSWYQQTPGQGLQFLFEYFSETQRNKGNFPGRFSGRQFSNSRSEMNVSTLELGDSALYLCASSSGQGITYNEQFFGPGTRLTVL.

The chain recombines TRBV6-5 with TRBJ1-5; 7 nucleotides agree with TRBD1. The germline V gene has CDR1 MNHEY and CDR2 SVGAGI. V was pared by 9 bases and J by 4 bases, with 6 bases of the junction left unmatched. The CDR3 has 13 amino acids. Written as DNA, the CDR3 is TGTGCCAGTTCCGGGACAGAGAATCAGCCCCAGCATTTT. It encodes CASSGTENQPQHF.

This chain links TRBV7-9 with TRBJ1-5; a weak D match, TRBD1 (5 bases). V dropped 5 bases and J dropped 5 bases, with 13 bases sitting between them. CDR3 length: 14 amino acids. Germline V CDR1 and CDR2: SEHNR, FQNEAQ (reference sequence). The CDR3 DNA sequence: TGTGCCAGCAGCCGCTTGGCGGGGGATCAGCCCCAGCATTTT. It yields the protein CASSRLAGDQPQHF.

The gene calls are TRBV6-5 and TRBJ1-5; no clear D. The CDR3 covers 13 residues. The germline V gene has CDR1 MNHEY and CDR2 SVGAGI. The ends were cut back, 5 bases at V and 4 bases at J, with 9 bases in the middle. For the CDR3, the DNA is TGTGCCAGCAGTGAACGAGAGAATCAGCCCCAGCATTTT. This encodes CASSERENQPQHF.

V usage is TRBV19 and J usage is TRBJ1-1; TRBD1 matches at 7 bases. The J segment lost 3 bases and the V segment lost 7 bases, leaving 11 bases of the junction unmatched. The CDR3 is 15 amino acids. Germline CDR1 and CDR2: LNHDA and SQIVND (reference sequence). In DNA form, the CDR3 reads TGTGCCAGTAAGATAGACAGGGTGGGATACACTGAAGCTTTCTTT. Amino acid sequence: CASKIDRVGYTEAFF.

Relative to its sample, this clone is medium-sized. The V and J genes are TRBV7-9 and TRBJ1-2; possibly TRBD1 for D (5 bases). The germline V gene encodes CDR1 SEHNR and CDR2 FQNEAQ (reference sequence). The germline V and J ends were trimmed by 2 bases and 6 bases, with 10 bases remaining between them. This CDR3 is built from 13 residues. CDR3 sequence reads: CASSLNRGDGYTF. In DNA, the CDR3 is TGTGCCAGCAGCTTAAACCGGGGGGATGGCTACACCTTC.

The rearrangement links TRBV6-1 to TRBJ2-3; 7 positions agree with TRBD1. CDR1 is MNHNS and CDR2 is SASEGT in the germline V gene. Trimming removed 5 bases from V and 8 bases from J; junction bases left unmatched: 10. The length of the CDR3 is 14 residues. CDR3 protein: CASSPGQSHGTQYF. CDR3 DNA: TGTGCCAGCAGTCCGGGACAGTCCCATGGTACGCAGTATTTT.

The chain carries TRBV6-1 and TRBJ1-2; maybe TRBD1 (5 bases). CDR1 MNHNS and CDR2 SASEGT come from the germline V gene. The CDR3 is 15 residues long. The V gene lost 8 bases and the J gene lost 1 base, with 17 bases spanning the gap. The CDR3 DNA sequence: TGTGCCAGCCGACCAGGAGGGACGGGTAACTATGGCTACACCTTC. It translates to CASRPGGTGNYGYTF.

J is TRBJ2-3 and V is TRBV9; TRBD2 agrees at 7 bases. The CDR3 covers 14 residues. Unmatched junction bases numbered 0, after V lost 0 bases and J lost 2 bases. CDR1 and CDR2 from the germline V gene are SGDLS and YYNGEE. The CDR3 DNA reads TGTGCCAGCAGCGTAGGGGACTACACAGATACGCAGTATTTT. Protein sequence: CASSVGDYTDTQYF.

In this sample, this clone turned up once. The V call is TRBV7-6, the J call TRBJ1-4; 10 bases align to TRBD1. This CDR3 spans 15 amino acids. After removal of 10 bases from V and 6 bases from J, the junction contained 11 bases not matched to a gene. Germline lookup yields CDR1 SGHVS and CDR2 FNYEAQ. CDR3 loop: CATPRYGTGDEKLFF. CDR3 nucleotides: TGTGCCACCCCCAGGTACGGGACAGGGGATGAAAAACTGTTTTTT.

The chain recombines TRBV5-8 with TRBJ1-4; the D is unclear. The V gene lost 1 base and the J gene lost 0 bases, with 7 bases spanning the gap. The length of the CDR3 is 15 residues. Looked up from germline, CDR1 is SGHTS and CDR2 is YDEGEE. CDR3 loop: CASSLYGSTNEKLFF. The CDR3 DNA is TGTGCCAGCAGCTTGTACGGGTCAACTAATGAAAAACTGTTTTTT.

The chain links TRBV9 to TRBJ2-7; D may match TRBD1 or TRBD2 (5 bases each). V was pared by 0 bases and J by 7 bases, with 17 bases between. Germline assignment: CDR1 SGDLS and CDR2 YYNGEE. This CDR3 has 15 residues. The CDR3 spells CASSVAPGTFFEQYF. CDR3 DNA sequence: TGTGCCAGCAGCGTAGCGCCAGGGACCTTTTTTGAGCAGTACTTC.

This chain connects TRBV18 to TRBJ1-1, with D possibly TRBD1 on 6 matching bases. This CDR3 is 15 amino acids long. Germline values: CDR1 KGHSH, CDR2 LQKENI. The ends were cut back, 3 bases at V and 1 base at J, with 12 bases in the middle. In nucleotides, the CDR3 is TGTGCCAGCTCACCTGGGCAGGGGAGGAACACTGAAGCTTTCTTT. It encodes CASSPGQGRNTEAFF.

This clone occurred once. The rearrangement links TRBV7-6 to TRBJ2-3, with D perhaps TRBD2 (6 bases). V shed 5 bases and J shed 0 bases, with 12 bases lying between them. The germline CDR1 and CDR2 sequences are SGHVS and FNYEAQ. The CDR3 extends over 15 amino acids. The CDR3 sequence is CASSRRESSTDTQYF. As DNA, the CDR3 is TGTGCCAGCAGCCGCCGGGAGTCTAGCACAGATACGCAGTATTTT.

V and J are TRBV6-5 and TRBJ1-1, with D possibly matching TRBD1 (5 bases). CDR1 is MNHEY, CDR2 SVGAGI, per germline. The CDR3 covers 12 residues. Trimming stripped 6 bases from V and 8 bases from J, with 13 bases between. The CDR3 DNA follows: TGTGCCAGCAGGCTCCCAGGGAAGGAAGCTTTCTTT. It yields the protein CASRLPGKEAFF.

The chain has TRBV18 and TRBJ1-1; D not resolved. The CDR3 sequence is 14 residues long. Trimming took 3 bases from V and 11 from J, leaving 19 bases between them. Germline-derived CDR1 and CDR2 are KGHSH and LQKENI. In DNA form, the CDR3 reads TGTGCCAGCTCACCCCCGCCGGCGGGAGATGAGGCTTTCTTT. It yields the protein CASSPPPAGDEAFF.